Listed here are 6 T cell receptor beta chains from one sample, sequenced in a study of blood T cells in healthy people across ages. Primed by a sample-barcoded 5' primer and a J-beta primer mix, a second PCR proceeded for about 7 to 11 cycles. TCRdb re-called the 5' RACE reads through MiXCR, storing one row per CDR3 protein. The sample carries some 1.5 million distinct CDR3 sequences, under 30% recorded once. The sequenced material came from blood. The receptors come from a woman between 25 and 40 years old in good health.

The rearrangement uses TRBV13 and TRBJ2-7, with 11 bases fitting TRBD2. The trim removed 5 bases at V and 2 bases at J, leaving 8 bases unmatched. Germline V gene lookup returns CDR1 PRHDT and CDR2 FYEKMQ (reference sequence). The CDR3 runs 16 residues. The DNA for the CDR3 is TGTGCCAGCAGCGGCCATAATAGCGGGGGGGCCTACGAGCAGTACTTC. This codes for CASSGHNSGGAYEQYF.

As to this clonotype: Germline is not matched at one junction end, which may reflect a read error. CDR3 in DNA: TGTGCCAACAGCCCCCGTTGGGGCGGGAGCTCCTACAATGAGCAGGTCTTC. Its protein is CANSPRWGGSSYNEQVF. This chain connects TRBV7-2 to TRBJ2-1; TRBD2 aligns across 7 bases. CDR3 size: 17 residues. Looked up from germline, CDR1 is SGHTA and CDR2 is FQGNSA.

The chain carries TRBV19 and TRBJ2-1; 7 nucleotides align to TRBD2. This CDR3 region has 13 residues. From germline, CDR1 is LNHDA and CDR2 SQIVND (reference sequence). Germline trimming cut 3 bases from V and 8 bases from J; bases unmatched to any gene: 4. The DNA for the CDR3 is TGTGCCAGTAGTATTGGGGGGGAGGATGAGCAGTTCTTC. This codes for CASSIGGEDEQFF.

The rearrangement joins TRBV4-1 to TRBJ1-5; D is unresolved. V lost 5 bases and J 7 bases, leaving 12 bases between the germline ends. The germline V gene has CDR1 MGHRA and CDR2 YSYEKL. CDR3 length: 13 amino acids. The CDR3 sequence is CASSAVVGQPQHF. The CDR3 bases are TGCGCCAGCAGCGCAGTCGTGGGCCAGCCCCAGCATTTT.

This clonotype has a count of ten or more. The chain uses TRBV4-1 and TRBJ1-4, with TRBD1 matching over 10 bases. This CDR3 spans 14 amino acids. After removal of 3 bases from V and 8 bases from J, the junction contained 3 bases not matched to a gene. Germline V gene lookup returns CDR1 MGHRA and CDR2 YSYEKL. As DNA, the CDR3 is TGCGCCAGCAGCCAGGGGACAGGGGACGAAAAACTGTTTTTT. Protein: CASSQGTGDEKLFF.

On this clonotype: A much more abundant neighbour one base away suggests this may be a read error. This chain connects TRBV20-1 to TRBJ2-5; D possibly corresponds to TRBD2 (7 bases). Germline V gene data show CDR1 as DFQATT and CDR2 as SNEGSKA (reference sequence). Trimming removed 4 bases from V and 4 bases from J, with 19 bases in between. The CDR3 runs 15 residues. The CDR3 protein is CSATGLGGNRETQYF. CDR3 bases: TGCAGTGCTACCGGACTAGGGGGGAATCGAGAGACCCAGTACTTC.